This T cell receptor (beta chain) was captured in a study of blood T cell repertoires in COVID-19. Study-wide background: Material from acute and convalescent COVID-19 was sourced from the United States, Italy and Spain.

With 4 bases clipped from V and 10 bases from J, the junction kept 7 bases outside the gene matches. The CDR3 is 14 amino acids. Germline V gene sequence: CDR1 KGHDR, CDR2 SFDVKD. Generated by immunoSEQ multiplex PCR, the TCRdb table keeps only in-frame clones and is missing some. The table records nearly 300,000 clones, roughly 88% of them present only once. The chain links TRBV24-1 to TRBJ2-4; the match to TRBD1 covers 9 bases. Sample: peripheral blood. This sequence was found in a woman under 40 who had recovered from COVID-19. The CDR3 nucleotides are TGTGCCACCAGTGAATGGGGGACAGGGTCTATTCAGTACTTC. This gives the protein CATSEWGTGSIQYF.